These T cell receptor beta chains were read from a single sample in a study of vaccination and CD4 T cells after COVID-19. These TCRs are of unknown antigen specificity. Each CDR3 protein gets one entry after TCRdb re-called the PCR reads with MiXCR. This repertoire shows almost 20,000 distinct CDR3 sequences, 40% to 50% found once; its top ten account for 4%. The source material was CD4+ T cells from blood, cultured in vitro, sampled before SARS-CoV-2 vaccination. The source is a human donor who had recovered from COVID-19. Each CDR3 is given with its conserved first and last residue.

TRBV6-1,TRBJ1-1,CASSRGQGAQGTEAFF
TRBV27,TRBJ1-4,CASSPRGDRVREKLFF
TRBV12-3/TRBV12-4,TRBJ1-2,CASSLGAGGSYGYTF
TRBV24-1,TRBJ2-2,CATSDLPRDNTGELFF
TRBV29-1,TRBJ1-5,CSVSRGTNQPQHF
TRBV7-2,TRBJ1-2,CASSPNRVLDYGYTF
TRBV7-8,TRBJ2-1,CASSLPEPGLAEPSEPNEQFF
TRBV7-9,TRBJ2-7,CASSFPGGEREQYF
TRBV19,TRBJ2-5,CASSLDTLPETQYF
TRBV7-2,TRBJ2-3,CASSLAPVRSPDTQYF
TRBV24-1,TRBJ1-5,CATSDLIPGPLKYSNQPQHF
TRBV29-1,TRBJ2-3,CSAEGTSGGDTQYF
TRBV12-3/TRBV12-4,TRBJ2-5,CASSFDVETQYF
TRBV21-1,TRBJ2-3,CARPAGLAGNTDTQYF
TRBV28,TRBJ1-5,CASRWQQNQPQHF
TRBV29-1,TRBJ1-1,CSADLTTEAFF
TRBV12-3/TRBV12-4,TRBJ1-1,CASTAIRLNTEAFF
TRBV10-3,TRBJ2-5,CAISLGQGGGETQYF
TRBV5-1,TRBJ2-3,CASSLKTDTQYF
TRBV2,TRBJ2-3,CASSEWGRNVDTQYF
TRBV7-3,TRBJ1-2,CASSLAGDRDGYTF
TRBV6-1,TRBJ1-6,CASSPETGTYNSPLHF
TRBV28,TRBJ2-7,CASSLYAGSSGRNEQYF
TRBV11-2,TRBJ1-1,CASSQGTTNLNTEAFF